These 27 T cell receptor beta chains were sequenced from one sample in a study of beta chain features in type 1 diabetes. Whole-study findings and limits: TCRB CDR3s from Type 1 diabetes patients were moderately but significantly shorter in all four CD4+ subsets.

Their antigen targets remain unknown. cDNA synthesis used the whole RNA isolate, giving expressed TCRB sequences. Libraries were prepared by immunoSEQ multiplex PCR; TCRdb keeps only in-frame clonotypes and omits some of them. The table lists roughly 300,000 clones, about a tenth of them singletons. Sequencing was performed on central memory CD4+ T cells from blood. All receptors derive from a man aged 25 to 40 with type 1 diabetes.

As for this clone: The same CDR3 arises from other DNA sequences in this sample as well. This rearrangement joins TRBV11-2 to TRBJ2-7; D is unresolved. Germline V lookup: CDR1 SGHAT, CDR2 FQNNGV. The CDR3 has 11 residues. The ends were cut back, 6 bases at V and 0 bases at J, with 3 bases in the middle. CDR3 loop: CASSPSYEQYF. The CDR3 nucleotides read TGTGCCAGCAGTCCCTCCTACGAGCAGTACTTC.

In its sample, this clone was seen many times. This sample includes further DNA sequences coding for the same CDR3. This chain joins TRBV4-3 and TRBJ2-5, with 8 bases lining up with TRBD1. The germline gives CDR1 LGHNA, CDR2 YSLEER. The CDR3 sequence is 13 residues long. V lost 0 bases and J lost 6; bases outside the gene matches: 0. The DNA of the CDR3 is TGCGCCAGCAGCCAAGACAGGGGGCAGACCCAGTACTTC. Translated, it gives CASSQDRGQTQYF.

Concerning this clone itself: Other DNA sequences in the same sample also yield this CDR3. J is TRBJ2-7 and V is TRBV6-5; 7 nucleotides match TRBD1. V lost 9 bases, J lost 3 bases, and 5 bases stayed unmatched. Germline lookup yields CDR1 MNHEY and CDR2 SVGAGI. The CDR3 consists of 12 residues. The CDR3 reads CASSGTVYEQYF. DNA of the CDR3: TGTGCCAGTTCCGGGACAGTCTACGAGCAGTACTTC.

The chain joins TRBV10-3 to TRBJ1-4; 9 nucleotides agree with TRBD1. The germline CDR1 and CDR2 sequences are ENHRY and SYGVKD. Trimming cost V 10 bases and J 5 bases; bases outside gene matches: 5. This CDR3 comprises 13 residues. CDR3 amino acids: CATRQGGNEKLFF. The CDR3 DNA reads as TGTGCCACTAGACAGGGGGGAAATGAAAAACTGTTTTTT.

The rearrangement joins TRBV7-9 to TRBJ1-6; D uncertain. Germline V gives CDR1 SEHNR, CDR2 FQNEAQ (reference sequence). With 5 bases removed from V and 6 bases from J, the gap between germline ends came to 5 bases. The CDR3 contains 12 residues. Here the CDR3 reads CASSLPNSPLHF. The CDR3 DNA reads TGTGCCAGCAGCCTTCCTAATTCACCCCTCCACTTT.

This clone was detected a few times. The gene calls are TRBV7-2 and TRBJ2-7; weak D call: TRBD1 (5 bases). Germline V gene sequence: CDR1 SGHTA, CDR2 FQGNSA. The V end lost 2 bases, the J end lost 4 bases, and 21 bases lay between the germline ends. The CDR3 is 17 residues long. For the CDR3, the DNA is TGTGCCAGCAGCTTACAGGGTACCCCCAGTGATCCATACGAGCAGTACTTC. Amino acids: CASSLQGTPSDPYEQYF.

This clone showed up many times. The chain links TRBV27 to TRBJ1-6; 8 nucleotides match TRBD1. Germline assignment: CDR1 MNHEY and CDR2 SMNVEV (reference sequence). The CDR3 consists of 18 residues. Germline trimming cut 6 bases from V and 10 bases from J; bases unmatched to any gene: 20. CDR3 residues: CASRKPSATGGRGSPLHF. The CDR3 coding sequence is TGTGCCAGCAGAAAGCCGTCAGCAACAGGGGGTCGTGGCTCACCCCTCCACTTT.

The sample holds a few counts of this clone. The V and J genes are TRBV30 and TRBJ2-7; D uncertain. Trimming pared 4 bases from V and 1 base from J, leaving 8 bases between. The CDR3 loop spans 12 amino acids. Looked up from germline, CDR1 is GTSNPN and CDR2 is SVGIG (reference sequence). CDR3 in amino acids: CAWMATSYEQYF. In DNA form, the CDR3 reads TGTGCCTGGATGGCGACTTCCTACGAGCAGTACTTC.

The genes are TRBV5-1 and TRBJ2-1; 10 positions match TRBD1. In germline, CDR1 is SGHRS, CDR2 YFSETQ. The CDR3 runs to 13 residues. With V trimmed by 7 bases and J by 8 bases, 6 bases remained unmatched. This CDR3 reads CASGGTGVHEQFF. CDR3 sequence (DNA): TGCGCCAGCGGCGGGACAGGGGTACATGAGCAGTTCTTC.

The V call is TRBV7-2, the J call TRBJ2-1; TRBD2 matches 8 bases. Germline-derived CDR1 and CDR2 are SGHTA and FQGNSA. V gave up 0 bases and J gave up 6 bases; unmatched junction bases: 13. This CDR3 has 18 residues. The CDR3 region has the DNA TGTGCCAGCAGCTTAGCGGGGGGCCCCGGACTAGCAGCCAATGAGCAGTTCTTC. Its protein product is CASSLAGGPGLAANEQFF.

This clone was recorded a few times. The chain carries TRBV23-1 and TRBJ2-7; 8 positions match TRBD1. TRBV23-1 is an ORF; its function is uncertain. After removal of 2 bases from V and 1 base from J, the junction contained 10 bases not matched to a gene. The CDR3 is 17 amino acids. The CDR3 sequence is CASSQVAGGEWSYEQYF. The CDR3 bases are TGCGCCAGCAGTCAAGTGGCAGGGGGCGAATGGTCCTACGAGCAGTACTTC.

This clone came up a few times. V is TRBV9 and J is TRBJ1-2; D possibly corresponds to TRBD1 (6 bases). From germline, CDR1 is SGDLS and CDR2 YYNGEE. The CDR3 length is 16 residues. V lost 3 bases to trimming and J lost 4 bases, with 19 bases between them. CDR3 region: CASSDSSRDKSYGYTF. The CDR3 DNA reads TGTGCCAGCAGCGATTCGAGCCGGGACAAGTCCTATGGCTACACCTTC.

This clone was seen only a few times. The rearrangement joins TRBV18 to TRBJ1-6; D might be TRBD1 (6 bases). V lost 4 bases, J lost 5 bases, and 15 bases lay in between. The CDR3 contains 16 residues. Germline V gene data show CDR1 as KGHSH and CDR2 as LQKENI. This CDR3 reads CASSRTRGLDNSPLHF. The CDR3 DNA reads TGTGCCAGCTCACGAACCAGGGGTCTCGATAATTCACCCCTCCACTTT.

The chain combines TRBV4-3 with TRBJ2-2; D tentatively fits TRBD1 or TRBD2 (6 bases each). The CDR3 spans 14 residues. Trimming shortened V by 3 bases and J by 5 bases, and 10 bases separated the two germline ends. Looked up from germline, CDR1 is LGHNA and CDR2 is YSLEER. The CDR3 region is CASSQQGRTGELFF. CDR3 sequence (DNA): TGCGCCAGCAGCCAGCAGGGGAGGACCGGGGAGCTGTTTTTT.

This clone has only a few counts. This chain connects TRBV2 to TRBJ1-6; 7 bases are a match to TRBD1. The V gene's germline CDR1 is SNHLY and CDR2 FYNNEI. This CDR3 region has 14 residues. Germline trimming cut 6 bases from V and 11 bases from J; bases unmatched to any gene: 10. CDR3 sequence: CASRPGTVRAPLHF. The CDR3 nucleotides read TGTGCCAGCAGACCCGGGACAGTAAGAGCACCCCTCCACTTT.

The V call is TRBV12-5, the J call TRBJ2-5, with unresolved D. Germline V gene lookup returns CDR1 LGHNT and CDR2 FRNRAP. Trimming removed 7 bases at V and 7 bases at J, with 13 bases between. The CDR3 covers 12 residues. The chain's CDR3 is CASAGTTGTQYF. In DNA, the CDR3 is TGTGCTAGTGCCGGCACAACCGGGACCCAGTACTTC.

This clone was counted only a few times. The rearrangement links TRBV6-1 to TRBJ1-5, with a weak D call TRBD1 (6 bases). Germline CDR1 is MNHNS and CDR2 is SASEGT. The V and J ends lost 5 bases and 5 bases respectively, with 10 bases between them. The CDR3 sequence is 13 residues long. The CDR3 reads CASSRTEYQPQHF. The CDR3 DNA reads TGTGCCAGCAGTCGGACAGAGTATCAGCCCCAGCATTTT.

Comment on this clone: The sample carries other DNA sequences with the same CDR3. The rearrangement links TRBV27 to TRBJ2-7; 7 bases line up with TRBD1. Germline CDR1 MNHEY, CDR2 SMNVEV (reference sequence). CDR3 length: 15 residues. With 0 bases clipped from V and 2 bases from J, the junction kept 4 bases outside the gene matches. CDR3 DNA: TGTGCCAGCAGTTTATCGGGGACAGACCCCTACGAGCAGTACTTC. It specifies CASSLSGTDPYEQYF.

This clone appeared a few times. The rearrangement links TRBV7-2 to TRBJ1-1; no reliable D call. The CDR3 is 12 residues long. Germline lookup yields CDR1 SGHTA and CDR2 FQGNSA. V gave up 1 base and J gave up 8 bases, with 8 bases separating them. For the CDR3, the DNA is TGTGCCAGCAGCTTAGAGTCAAGCGAAGCTTTCTTT. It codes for CASSLESSEAFF.

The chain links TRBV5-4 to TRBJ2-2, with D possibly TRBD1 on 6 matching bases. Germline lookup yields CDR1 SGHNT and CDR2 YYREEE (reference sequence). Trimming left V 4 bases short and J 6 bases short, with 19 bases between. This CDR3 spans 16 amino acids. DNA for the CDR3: TGTGCCAGCAGCCCGCTGACAGGCACAACCCCCGGGGAGCTGTTTTTT. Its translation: CASSPLTGTTPGELFF.

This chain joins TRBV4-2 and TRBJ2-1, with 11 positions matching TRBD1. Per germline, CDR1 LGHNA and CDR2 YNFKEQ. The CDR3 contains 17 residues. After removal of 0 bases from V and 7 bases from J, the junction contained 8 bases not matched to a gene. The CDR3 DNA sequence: TGTGCCAGCAGCCAAGATCCGGTCGGGACAGGGGGAAATGAGCAGTTCTTC. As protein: CASSQDPVGTGGNEQFF.

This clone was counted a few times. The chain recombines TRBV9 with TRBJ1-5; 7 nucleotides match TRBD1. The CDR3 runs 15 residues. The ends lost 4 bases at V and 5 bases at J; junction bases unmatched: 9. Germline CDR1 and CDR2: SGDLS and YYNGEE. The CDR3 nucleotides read TGTGCCAGCAGCCCGGAGGGGGCAGAGTATCAGCCCCAGCATTTT. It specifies CASSPEGAEYQPQHF.

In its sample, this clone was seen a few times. DNA of the CDR3: TGTGCCAGCAGCCTACAGGGGGCGAACACCGGGGAGCTGTTTTTT. Amino acid sequence: CASSLQGANTGELFF. The chain uses TRBV5-4 and TRBJ2-2; 8 bases agree with TRBD1. CDR1 and CDR2 (germline): SGHNT, YYREEE (reference sequence). With 4 bases clipped from V and 0 bases from J, the junction kept 2 bases outside the gene matches. CDR3 size: 15 residues. Combining the CDR3 with reference TRBV5-4 and TRBJ2-2 gives the whole variable domain ETGVTQSPTHLIKTRGQQVTLRCSSQSGHNTVSWYQQALGQGPQFIFQYYREEENGRGNFPPRFSGLQFPNYSSELNVNALELDDSALYLCASSLQGANTGELFFGEGSRLTVL.

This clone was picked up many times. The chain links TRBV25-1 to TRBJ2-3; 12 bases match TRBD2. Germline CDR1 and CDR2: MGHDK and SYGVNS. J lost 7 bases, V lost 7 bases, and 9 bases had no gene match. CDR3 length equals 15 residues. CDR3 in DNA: TGTGCCAGCACCCCTAGGACTAGCGGGGACTATACGCAGTATTTT. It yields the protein CASTPRTSGDYTQYF.

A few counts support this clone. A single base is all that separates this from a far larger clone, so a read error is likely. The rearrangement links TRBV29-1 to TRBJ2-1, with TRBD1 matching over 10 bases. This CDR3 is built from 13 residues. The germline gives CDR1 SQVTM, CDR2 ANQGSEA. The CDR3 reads CSGEPGQGTSRVF. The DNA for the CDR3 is TGCAGCGGCGAACCGGGACAGGGGACTTCGAGGGTCTTC.

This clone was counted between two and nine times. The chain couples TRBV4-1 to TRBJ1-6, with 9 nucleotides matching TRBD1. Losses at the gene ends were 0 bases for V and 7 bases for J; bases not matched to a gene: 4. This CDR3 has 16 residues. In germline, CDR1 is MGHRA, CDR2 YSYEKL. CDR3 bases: TGCGCCAGCAGCCAAGATACAGGGGGCGAAAATTCACCCCTCCACTTT. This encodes CASSQDTGGENSPLHF.

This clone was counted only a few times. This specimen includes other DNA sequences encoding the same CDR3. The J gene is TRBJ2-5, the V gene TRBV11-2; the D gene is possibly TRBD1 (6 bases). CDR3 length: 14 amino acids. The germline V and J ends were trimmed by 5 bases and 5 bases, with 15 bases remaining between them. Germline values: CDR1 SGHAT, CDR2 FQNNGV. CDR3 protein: CASSPQGFGETQYF. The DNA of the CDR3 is TGTGCCAGCAGCCCACAGGGCTTCGGGGAGACCCAGTACTTC. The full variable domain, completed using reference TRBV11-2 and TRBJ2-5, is EAGVAQSPRYKIIEKRQSVAFWCNPISGHATLYWYQQILGQGPKLLIQFQNNGVVDDSQLPKDRFSAERLKGVDSTLKIQPAKLEDSAVYLCASSPQGFGETQYFGPGTRLLVL.